This T cell receptor (beta chain) was captured by sequencing in a study of T-cell memory formation after mild COVID-19. Findings of the study overall: Whether second-wave clones peaking at day 37 were SARS-CoV-2 specific went unconfirmed. The finding that pre-infection memory included some responding clones suggested that cross-reactive memory joined.

This clonotype was picked up a small number of times. The antigen is not known. V gave up 6 bases and J gave up 1 base, with 14 bases separating them. This CDR3 has 15 residues. In germline, CDR1 is ENHRY, CDR2 SYGVKD. With constant-segment primers, 5'RACE yielded cDNA libraries of TCR alpha and TCR beta that carried sample barcodes and UMIs. TCRdb reprocessed the 5' RACE reads via MiXCR and lists one record per CDR3 protein. This table has around 320,000 distinct CDR3 sequences, roughly an eighth appearing once. This TCR was sampled from a young man who had mild COVID-19 (a few samples of this study predate the infection). Cell type and time point are not known. The genes are TRBV10-3 and TRBJ2-3, with D possibly being TRBD1 (6 bases). The sample taken for sequencing was PBMCs or a T cell subset sorted from them (not recorded which). CDR3 bases: TGTGCCATCAGCAGGGACCACAGGGGCACAGATACGCAGTATTTT. Its protein product is CAISRDHRGTDTQYF.